This passage covers 2 T cell receptor beta chains from one sample sequenced in a study of blood T cell repertoires in COVID-19. Assay: immunoSEQ multiplex PCR; the TCRdb copy retains only in-frame clones and omits some. This sample has 75,000 to 100,000 clones, with 81% found just once. Sequenced: peripheral blood. The receptor source for this set is a man between 60 and 75 years old with acute or convalescent COVID-19.

A remark on this clone: The same CDR3 also results from other DNA sequences found in this sample. The rearrangement joins TRBV12-3 or TRBV12-4 to TRBJ1-2; no definite D call. The CDR3 is 13 amino acids. V lost 5 bases and J 0 bases, leaving 7 bases between the germline ends. The CDR3 DNA is TGTGCCAGCAGTCCCCGAGCTAACTATGGCTACACCTTC. Amino acid sequence: CASSPRANYGYTF.

The V and J genes are TRBV4-1 and TRBJ1-4, with no clear D. The CDR3 spans 15 residues. The V end lost 2 bases, the J end lost 4 bases, and 11 bases lay between the germline ends. The V gene's germline CDR1 is MGHRA and CDR2 YSYEKL. The CDR3: CASSQSGNINEKLFF. The CDR3 coding sequence is TGCGCCAGCAGCCAAAGCGGGAACATTAATGAAAAACTGTTTTTT.